This TCR beta chain comes out of a study of T cell repertoires in cytomegalovirus infection. Looking at the study overall: Selection of CMV epitopes for the study included recently identified HLA-C-restricted and well-studied HLA-B-restricted ones. Findings and limits, study-wide: HLA-C-restricted CMV clonotypes gave the most frequent clonotype in two of eight donors.

As for this clonotype: Its specificity is not known.

The length of the CDR3 is 15 residues. V dropped 3 bases and J dropped 0 bases, with 9 bases sitting between them. Per germline, CDR1 MNHEY and CDR2 SMNVEV (reference sequence). TCRdb reprocessed the reads with MiXCR, giving one entry per CDR3 protein. The profile shows 650,000 to 850,000 distinct CDR3 sequences, about 27% of them singletons. The source of this sequence is a human donor in good health (CMV status not recorded). Some clones in this sample may be carry-over from other donors' samples. The chain links TRBV27 to TRBJ1-5; weak D call: TRBD1 (5 bases). The starting material was cultured CD8+ T cells from PBMCs, obtained from culture after CMV antigen stimulation. In DNA, the CDR3 is TGTGCCAGCAGTTTGGGCGGACATAGCAATCAGCCCCAGCATTTT. Its translation: CASSLGGHSNQPQHF.